One and the same sample provided the 10 T cell receptor beta chains below, sequenced in a study of blood T cell repertoires in COVID-19. Sequenced by immunoSEQ multiplex PCR; TCRdb stores in-frame clones only, minus some. The sample lists roughly 150,000 clones; 60% to 85% were seen once. The sequenced material came from peripheral blood. These receptors came from a woman aged 55 to 70 with COVID-19, enrolled during active disease.

The chain has TRBV6-5 and TRBJ2-5; D may be TRBD1 (6 bases). Deletions cut 6 bases from V and 0 bases from J, with 14 bases between. The CDR3 extends over 15 amino acids. The V gene's germline CDR1 is MNHEY and CDR2 SVGAGI. The CDR3 here is CASRRPTGNQETQYF. The CDR3 DNA follows: TGTGCCAGCAGACGCCCGACAGGAAACCAAGAGACCCAGTACTTC.

This sequence joins TRBV5-8 and TRBJ2-5; no clear D. The CDR3 extends over 14 amino acids. V was cut by 2 bases and J by 2 bases, with 10 bases left in between. The V gene's germline CDR1 is SGHTS and CDR2 YDEGEE. For the CDR3, the DNA is TGTGCCAGCAGCTTCGAGGTTGCGCAAGAGACCCAGTACTTC. Its protein product is CASSFEVAQETQYF.

This clone was picked up a small number of times. The CDR3 nucleotides read TGTGCCAGCATACTCCAGGGAAGTGGTCGACCCCAGCATTTT. This sequence encodes CASILQGSGRPQHF. V and J are TRBV28 and TRBJ1-5; D may be TRBD1 (5 bases). Germline CDR1 is MDHEN and CDR2 is SYDVKM. The germline V and J ends were trimmed by 7 bases and 10 bases, with 20 bases remaining between them. CDR3 length: 14 amino acids.

The chain joins TRBV7-2 to TRBJ2-7; the match to TRBD2 covers 11 bases. The J segment lost 6 bases and the V segment lost 4 bases, leaving 11 bases of the junction unmatched. The V gene's germline CDR1 is SGHTA and CDR2 FQGNSA. The CDR3 runs to 16 residues. CDR3 in amino acids: CASSSLAGGGRVEQYF. As DNA, the CDR3 is TGTGCCAGCAGCTCCCTAGCGGGAGGAGGACGTGTCGAGCAGTACTTC.

This rearrangement joins TRBV6-1 to TRBJ1-5; D is possibly TRBD1 (5 bases). The germline V and J ends were trimmed by 8 bases and 2 bases, with 16 bases remaining between them. The CDR3 has 15 residues. Germline loops: CDR1 MNHNS, CDR2 SASEGT. CDR3 in amino acids: CASGGGGFGNQPQHF. The DNA for the CDR3 is TGTGCCAGCGGGGGGGGAGGCTTTGGCAATCAGCCCCAGCATTTT.

This chain uses TRBV19 with TRBJ1-6; no clear D gene. V was pared by 9 bases and J by 7 bases, with 19 bases between. The CDR3 contains 15 residues. The germline V gene encodes CDR1 LNHDA and CDR2 SQIVND (reference sequence). The CDR3 bases are TGTGCCAGCCGTCGCCCTGCCGGGGAAAATTCACCCCTCCACTTT. This gives the protein CASRRPAGENSPLHF.

This chain links TRBV14 with TRBJ2-2, with D perhaps TRBD2 (6 bases). Trimming removed 1 base from V and 4 bases from J, with 10 bases in between. The length of the CDR3 is 15 residues. Germline V gene lookup returns CDR1 SGHDN and CDR2 FVKESK. CDR3 residues: CASSQAGGGTGELFF. The CDR3 DNA reads as TGTGCCAGCAGCCAAGCCGGGGGAGGCACCGGGGAGCTGTTTTTT.

This clone was detected only a few times. V is TRBV11-3 and J is TRBJ2-5, with TRBD2 matching 10 bases. The CDR3 spans 15 residues. The germline CDR1 and CDR2 sequences are SGHNT and YENEEA. V lost 6 bases and J lost 1; bases outside the gene matches: 5. This CDR3 reads CASSQAGGFQETQYF. CDR3 nucleotides: TGTGCCAGCAGTCAAGCGGGGGGGTTCCAAGAGACCCAGTACTTC.

The chain recombines TRBV5-6 with TRBJ2-1, with 10 bases aligning to TRBD2. V lost 1 base and J lost 7; bases outside the gene matches: 2. This CDR3 has 14 amino acids. Germline lookup yields CDR1 SGHDT and CDR2 YYEEEE. The CDR3 region has the DNA TGTGCCAGCAGCTTGCCTAGCGGGAGTAATGAGCAGTTCTTC. Its translation is CASSLPSGSNEQFF. The whole variable domain, remainder taken from reference TRBV5-6 and TRBJ2-1, is DAGVTQSPTHLIKTRGQQVTLRCSPKSGHDTVSWYQQALGQGPQFIFQYYEEEERQRGNFPDRFSGHQFPNYSSELNVNALLLGDSALYLCASSLPSGSNEQFFGPGTRLTVL.

The chain employs TRBV18 and TRBJ1-4, with TRBD1 matching over 10 bases. The CDR3 has 15 amino acids. V gave up 6 bases and J gave up 6 bases; unmatched junction bases: 7. Germline lookup yields CDR1 KGHSH and CDR2 LQKENI. As DNA, the CDR3 is TGTGCCAGCTCCTTCTCTGGGACAGGGGATGAAAAACTGTTTTTT. Protein product: CASSFSGTGDEKLFF. Complete variable domain (other parts from reference TRBV18 and TRBJ1-4): NAGVMQNPRHLVRRRGQEARLRCSPMKGHSHVYWYRQLPEEGLKFMVYLQKENIIDESGMPKERFSAEFPKEGPSILRIQQVVRGDSAAYFCASSFSGTGDEKLFFGSGTQLSVL.